This T cell receptor beta chain was captured by sequencing in a study of read filtering for tumor transcriptome and immune sequencing. Across the whole study: Mean patient age was 65.9 years, range about 40 to 85; approximately 18 male, roughly 14 female. Per sample, TCR-region reads ranged about 4 to 10.27 million by IR-seq, roughly 80 to 1273 by RNA-seq.

This clonotype was seen many times. Its antigen is unidentified. The CDR3 length is 13 residues. Germline lookup yields CDR1 SEHNR and CDR2 FQNEAQ (reference sequence). V trimming: 5 bases; J trimming: 11 bases; junction bases outside the gene matches: 7. The library was built from roughly 400 ng RNA with molecular barcoded adaptors for alpha/delta and beta/gamma chains. A single record per CDR3 protein comes from TCRdb applying MiXCR to the reads. The table lists under 80,000 distinct CDR3 sequences, under 20% of them singletons, with more than 12% in the top ten. Points from the study as a whole: Without single-read clonotypes, shared clonotype proportions correlated more between IR-seq and RNA-seq. Around 84% of IR-seq clonotypes had one read, totaling around 3.4% of reads; RNA-seq: approximately 75% and 45%.

Material for sequencing was a population of CD138-negative cells sorted from bone marrow. V gene TRBV7-9 combines with J gene TRBJ2-1; the match to TRBD1 covers 9 bases. This TCR was sampled from a donor at least 40 years old with multiple myeloma. CDR3 sequence reads: CASSGGTGSQQFF. CDR3 DNA: TGTGCCAGCAGCGGAGGGACAGGGTCGCAGCAGTTCTTC.